Given below is one TCR beta chain in context. The protocol was immunoSEQ multiplex PCR, while the TCRdb copy is restricted to in-frame clones and leaves out a portion. The data hold 55,000 to 80,000 clones, with approximately 86% observed a single time. The CDR3 consists of 15 residues. V was pared by 8 bases and J by 5 bases, with 14 bases of the junction left unmatched. Germline-derived CDR1 and CDR2 are LNHNV and YYDKDF (reference sequence). The sample belongs to a study of blood T cell repertoires in COVID-19. Sequencing was performed on peripheral blood. The sequence derives from a man at least 80 years old with active COVID-19. The V and J genes are TRBV15 and TRBJ1-2; 7 bases are shared with TRBD1. CDR3 sequence reads: CATGRGTEGSYGYTF. CDR3 bases: TGTGCCACCGGGAGAGGGACAGAGGGGAGTTATGGCTACACCTTC.